Described below is a single T cell receptor (beta chain) sequence and its context. Its target is not known. This CDR3 contains 16 residues. V lost 11 bases, J lost 5 bases, and 16 bases stayed unmatched. CDR1 and CDR2 from the germline V gene are MNHNS and SASEGT. This sample stems from a study of response to subunit inactivated influenza vaccine. Study findings and constraints: T cells newly recruited by each seasonal influenza vaccination are few, the authors suggested.

TCRdb reanalysed the RT-PCR reads using MiXCR and keeps one entry per CDR3 protein. The table shows 540,000 or so distinct CDR3 sequences, with under 15% occurring only once. The V and J genes are TRBV6-1 and TRBJ2-5; 11 bases fit TRBD1. The source was PBMCs from blood, collected 35 to 45 days after vaccination. The receptor's source is a man aged 50 to 59 who received an inactivated influenza vaccine. DNA for the CDR3: TGTGCCCCCAGGGAAGCGGGACAGGGGGATATGGAGACCCAGTACTTC. Protein sequence: CAPREAGQGDMETQYF.